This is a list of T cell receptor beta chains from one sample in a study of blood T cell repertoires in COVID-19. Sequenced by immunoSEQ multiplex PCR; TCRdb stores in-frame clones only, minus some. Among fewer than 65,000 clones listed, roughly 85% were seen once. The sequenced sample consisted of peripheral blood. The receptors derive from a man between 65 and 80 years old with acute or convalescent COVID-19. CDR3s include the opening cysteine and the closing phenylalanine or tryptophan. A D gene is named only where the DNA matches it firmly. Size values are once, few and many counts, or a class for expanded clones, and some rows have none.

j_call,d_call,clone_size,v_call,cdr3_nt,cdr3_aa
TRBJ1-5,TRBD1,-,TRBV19,TGTGCCAGTAGTATAGTTCGACAGGGATGGGATCAGCCCCAGCATTTT,CASSIVRQGWDQPQHF
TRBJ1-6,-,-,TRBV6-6,TGTGCCAGCAGTTACCAAGAGTTCGGTTCACCCCTCCACTTT,CASSYQEFGSPLHF
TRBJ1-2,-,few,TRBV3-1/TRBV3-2,TGTGCCAGCAGCCCGGGGGGGGAGAGTAACTATGGCTACACCTTC,CASSPGGESNYGYTF
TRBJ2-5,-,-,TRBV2,TGTGCCAGCAGTACCGGGACTCTCGACGGGGAGACCCAGTACTTC,CASSTGTLDGETQYF
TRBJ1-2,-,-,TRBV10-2,TGCGCCAGCAGTAAAGTGGGACTGGACTATGGCTACACCTTC,CASSKVGLDYGYTF
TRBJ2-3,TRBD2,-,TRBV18,TGTGCCAGCTCACCTAGCGGGGGGACGAACACAGATACGCAGTATTTT,CASSPSGGTNTDTQYF
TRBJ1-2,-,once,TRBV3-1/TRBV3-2,TGTGCCAGCAGCCCCCCCGAGGCCCGCTATGGCTACACCTTC,CASSPPEARYGYTF
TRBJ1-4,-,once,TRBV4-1,TGCGCCAGCAGCCAAGGCCGAGCAACTAATGAAAAACTGTTTTTT,CASSQGRATNEKLFF
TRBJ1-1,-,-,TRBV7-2,TGTGCCAGCAGCTTATACAGAAAGAACACTGAAGCTTTCTTT,CASSLYRKNTEAFF
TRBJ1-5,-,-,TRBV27,TGTGCCAGCAGTTTATCGCGGGCGCGTACCCAGCATTTT,CASSLSRARTQHF
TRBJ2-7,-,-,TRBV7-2,TGTGCCAGCAGCTTAGTTTCAGGGGAGTCCACCTACGAGCAGTACTTC,CASSLVSGESTYEQYF
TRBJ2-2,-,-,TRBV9,TGTGCCAGCAGCGTAGAGGGGGTAACCGGGGAGCTGTTTTTT,CASSVEGVTGELFF
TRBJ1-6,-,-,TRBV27,TGTGCCAGCAGTTTCCGGGACTATGGGTCACCCCTCCACTTT,CASSFRDYGSPLHF
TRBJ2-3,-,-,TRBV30,TGTGCCTGGAGTGTCTTCACGGGTACGCAGTATTTT,CAWSVFTGTQYF
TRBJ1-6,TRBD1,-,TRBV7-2,TGTGCCAGCAGCTCGTCCCGGGACAGGGGACGTTCACCCCTCCACTTT,CASSSSRDRGRSPLHF
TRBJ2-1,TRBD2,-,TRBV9,TGTGCCAGCAGCGTAGCTTTGGCGCGGGAGATCGACAATGAGCAGTTCTTC,CASSVALAREIDNEQFF
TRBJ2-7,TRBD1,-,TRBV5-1,TGCGCCAGCAGCTTGGAGGGGACAGCGACCTACGAGCAGTACTTC,CASSLEGTATYEQYF
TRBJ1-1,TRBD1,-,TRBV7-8,TGTGCCAGCAGCTTTACCGGGACAGGGAACACTGAAGCTTTCTTT,CASSFTGTGNTEAFF
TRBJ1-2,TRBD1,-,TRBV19,TGTGCCAGCCGACCCACCGGGACAGGACCCTATGGCTACACCTTC,CASRPTGTGPYGYTF
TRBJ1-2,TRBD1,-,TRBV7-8,TGTGCCAGCAGCCAACAGGGGCTATTATATGGCTACACCTTC,CASSQQGLLYGYTF
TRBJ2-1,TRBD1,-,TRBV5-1,TGCGCCAGCAATCTAGGACAGGGCGTCCGTGAGCAGTTCTTC,CASNLGQGVREQFF
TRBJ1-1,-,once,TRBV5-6,TGTGCCAGCGGTGGACTCTCGAACACTGAAGCTTTCTTT,CASGGLSNTEAFF
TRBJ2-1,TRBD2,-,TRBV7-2,TGTGCCAGCAGCTTAGCCCCCAGCGGGACCTCCTACAATGAGCAGTTCTTC,CASSLAPSGTSYNEQFF
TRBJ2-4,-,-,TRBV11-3,TGTGCCAGCAGCTTTCCCCAGGGTAGTGGGTTTCAGTACTTC,CASSFPQGSGFQYF
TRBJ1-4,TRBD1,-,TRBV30,TGTGCCTGGAGTCTGGGTACAGGGGTGAGCAAACTGTTTTTT,CAWSLGTGVSKLFF
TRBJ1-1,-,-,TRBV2,TGTGCCAGCAGTGGATTTGAACTCACTGAAGCTTTCTTT,CASSGFELTEAFF
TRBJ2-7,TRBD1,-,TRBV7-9,TGTGCCAGCAGCTTATTAGGACAGGGGAGGTACGAGCAGTACTTC,CASSLLGQGRYEQYF
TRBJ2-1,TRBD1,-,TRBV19,TGTGCCAGTAGTATACAGACAGGGCTGGGGAATGAGCAGTTCTTC,CASSIQTGLGNEQFF
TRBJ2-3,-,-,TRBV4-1,TGCGTCTTCCGCCTAGAGCCAGATACGCAGTATTTT,CVFRLEPDTQYF
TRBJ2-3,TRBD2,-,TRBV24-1,TGTGCCACCAGTGATGCGGGACTAGCGGGAGGAGCAGATACGCAGTATTTT,CATSDAGLAGGADTQYF
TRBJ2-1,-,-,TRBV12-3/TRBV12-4,TGTGCCAGCAGATTGTTAGCGCAAAATGAGCAGTTCTTC,CASRLLAQNEQFF
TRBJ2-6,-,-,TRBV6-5,TGTGCCAGCAGAGCAACGGCTGGGGCCAACGTCCTGACTTTC,CASRATAGANVLTF
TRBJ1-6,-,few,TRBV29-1,TGCAGCGCACGGGGTGGGGGCCGGAATTCACCCCTCCACTTT,CSARGGGRNSPLHF
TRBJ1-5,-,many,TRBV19,TGTGCCAGTAGTATAGCAGGGTACACTCAGCCCCAGCATTTT,CASSIAGYTQPQHF
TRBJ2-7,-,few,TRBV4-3,TGCGCCAGCAGCCAAGACACATACTACGAGCAGTACTTC,CASSQDTYYEQYF
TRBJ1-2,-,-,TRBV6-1,TGTGCCAGCAGTGAAACCAGTCCTTACTATGGCTACACCTTC,CASSETSPYYGYTF
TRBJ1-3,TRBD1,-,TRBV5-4,TGTGCCAGCAGCTGGGACAGTGGAAACACCATATATTTT,CASSWDSGNTIYF
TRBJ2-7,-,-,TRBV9,TGTGCCAGCAGCGGGGCTACTTACGAGCAGTACTTC,CASSGATYEQYF
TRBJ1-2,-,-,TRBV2,TGTGCCAGCAGACGGACAGACTATGGCTACACCTTC,CASRRTDYGYTF
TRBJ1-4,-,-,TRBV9,TGTGCCAGCAGCGTAGATGGCAGGCCCTCTGGAAAACTGTTTTTT,CASSVDGRPSGKLFF
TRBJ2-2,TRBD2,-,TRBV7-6,TGTGCCAGCAGCTTAGCCGCTAGCGGGGGATCCGGGGAGCTGTTTTTT,CASSLAASGGSGELFF
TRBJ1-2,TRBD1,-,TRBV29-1,TGCAGCGTTGAAGGCGCCGGGACAGGGGGCCCTAACTATGGCTACACCTTC,CSVEGAGTGGPNYGYTF
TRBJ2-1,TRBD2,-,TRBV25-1,TGTGCCAGCCGACCTAGCGGGAGGGCACGGGGTGAGCAGTTCTTC,CASRPSGRARGEQFF